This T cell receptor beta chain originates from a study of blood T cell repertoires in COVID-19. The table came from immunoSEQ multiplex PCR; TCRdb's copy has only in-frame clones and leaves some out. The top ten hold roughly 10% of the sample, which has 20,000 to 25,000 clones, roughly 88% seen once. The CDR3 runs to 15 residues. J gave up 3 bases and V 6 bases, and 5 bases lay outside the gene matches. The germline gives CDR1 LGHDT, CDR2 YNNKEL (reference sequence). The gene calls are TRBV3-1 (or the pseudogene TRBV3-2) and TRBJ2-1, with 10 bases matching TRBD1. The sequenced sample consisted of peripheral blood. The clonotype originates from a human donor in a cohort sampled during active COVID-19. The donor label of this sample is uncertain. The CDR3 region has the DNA TGTGCCAGCAGGTCCGGGACAGGGGTCTACAATGAGCAGTTCTTC. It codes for CASRSGTGVYNEQFF.